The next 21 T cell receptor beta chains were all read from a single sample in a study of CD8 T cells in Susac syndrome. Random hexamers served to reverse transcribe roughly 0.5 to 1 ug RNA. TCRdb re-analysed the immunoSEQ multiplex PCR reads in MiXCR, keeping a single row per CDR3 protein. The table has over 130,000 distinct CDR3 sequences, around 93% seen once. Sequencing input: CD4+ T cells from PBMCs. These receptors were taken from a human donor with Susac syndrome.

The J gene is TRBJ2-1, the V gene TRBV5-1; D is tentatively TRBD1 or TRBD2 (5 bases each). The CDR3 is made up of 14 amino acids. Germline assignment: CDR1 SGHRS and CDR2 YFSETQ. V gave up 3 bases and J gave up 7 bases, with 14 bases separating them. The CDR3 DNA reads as TGCGCCAGCAGCTGGGAGATGGGGGAGAATGAGCAGTTCTTC. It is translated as CASSWEMGENEQFF. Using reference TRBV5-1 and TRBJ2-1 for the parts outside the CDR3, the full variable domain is KAGVTQTPRYLIKTRGQQVTLSCSPISGHRSVSWYQQTPGQGLQFLFEYFSETQRNKGNFPGRFSGRQFSNSRSEMNVSTLELGDSALYLCASSWEMGENEQFFGPGTRLTVL.

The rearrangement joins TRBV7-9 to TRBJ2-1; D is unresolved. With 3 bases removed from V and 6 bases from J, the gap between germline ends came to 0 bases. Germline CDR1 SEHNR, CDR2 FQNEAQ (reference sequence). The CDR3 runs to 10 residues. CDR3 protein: CASSFNEQFF. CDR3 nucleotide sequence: TGTGCCAGCAGCTTCAATGAGCAGTTCTTC.

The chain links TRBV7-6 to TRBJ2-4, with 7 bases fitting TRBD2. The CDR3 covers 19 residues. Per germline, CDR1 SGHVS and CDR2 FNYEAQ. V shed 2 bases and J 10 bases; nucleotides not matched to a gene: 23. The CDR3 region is CASSLFASGPSLTLGIQYF. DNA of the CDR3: TGTGCCAGCAGCTTATTTGCTAGCGGCCCCTCCCTTACGCTGGGGATTCAGTACTTC.

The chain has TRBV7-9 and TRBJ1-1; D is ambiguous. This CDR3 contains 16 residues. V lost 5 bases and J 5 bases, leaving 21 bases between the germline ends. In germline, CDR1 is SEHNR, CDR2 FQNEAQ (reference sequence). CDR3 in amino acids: CASSPTAGLVGTEAFF. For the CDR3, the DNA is TGTGCCAGCAGCCCGACGGCCGGTTTAGTAGGGACTGAAGCTTTCTTT.

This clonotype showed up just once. This CDR3 reads CATSTQGSNQPQHF. Here the CDR3 DNA reads TGTGCCACCAGCACCCAGGGGAGCAATCAGCCCCAGCATTTT. The chain couples TRBV15 to TRBJ1-5, with D possibly being TRBD1 (6 bases). CDR1 and CDR2 (germline): LNHNV, YYDKDF (reference sequence). The CDR3 runs 14 residues. Trimming cost V 4 bases and J 1 base, with 8 bases left between them.

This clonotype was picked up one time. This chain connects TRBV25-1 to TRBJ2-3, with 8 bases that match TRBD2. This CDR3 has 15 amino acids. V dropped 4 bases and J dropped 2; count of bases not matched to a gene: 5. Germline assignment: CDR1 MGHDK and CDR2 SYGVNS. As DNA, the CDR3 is TGTGCCAGCAGTGCCTTAGCGGGATTCACAGATACGCAGTATTTT. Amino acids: CASSALAGFTDTQYF.

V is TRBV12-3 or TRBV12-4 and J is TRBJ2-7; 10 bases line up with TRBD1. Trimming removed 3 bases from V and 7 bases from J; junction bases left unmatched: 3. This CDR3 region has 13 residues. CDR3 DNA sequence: TGTGCCAGCAGTTTGGACAGGGGGAGGGAGCAGTACTTC. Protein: CASSLDRGREQYF.

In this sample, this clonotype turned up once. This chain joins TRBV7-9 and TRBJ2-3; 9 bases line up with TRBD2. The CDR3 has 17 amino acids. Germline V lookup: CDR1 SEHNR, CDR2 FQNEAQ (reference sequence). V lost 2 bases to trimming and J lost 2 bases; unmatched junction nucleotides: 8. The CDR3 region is CASSLLATSGFTDTQYF. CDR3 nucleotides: TGTGCCAGCAGCTTACTGGCGACTAGCGGATTCACAGATACGCAGTATTTT.

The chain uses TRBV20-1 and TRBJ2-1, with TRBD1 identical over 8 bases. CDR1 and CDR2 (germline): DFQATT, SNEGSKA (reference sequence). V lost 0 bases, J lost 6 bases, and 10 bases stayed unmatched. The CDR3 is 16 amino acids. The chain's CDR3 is CSARDNGQGKRNEQFF. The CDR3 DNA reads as TGCAGTGCTAGAGATAACGGACAGGGTAAACGCAATGAGCAGTTCTTC.

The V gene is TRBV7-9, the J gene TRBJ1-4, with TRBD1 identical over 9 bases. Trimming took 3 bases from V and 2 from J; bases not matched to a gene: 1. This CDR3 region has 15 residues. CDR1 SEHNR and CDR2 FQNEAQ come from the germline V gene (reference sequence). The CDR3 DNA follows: TGTGCCAGCAGCTTGGACAGGGGTACTAATGAAAAACTGTTTTTT. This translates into CASSLDRGTNEKLFF.

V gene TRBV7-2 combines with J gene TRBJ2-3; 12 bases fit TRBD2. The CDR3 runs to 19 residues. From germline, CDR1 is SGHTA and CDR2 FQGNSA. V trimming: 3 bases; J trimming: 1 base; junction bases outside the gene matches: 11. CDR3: CASSFSPPGTSGRTDTQYF. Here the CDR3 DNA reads TGTGCCAGCAGCTTCTCACCCCCTGGGACTAGCGGGCGCACAGATACGCAGTATTTT. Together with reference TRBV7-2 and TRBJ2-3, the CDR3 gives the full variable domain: GAGVSQSPSNKVTEKGKDVELRCDPISGHTALYWYRQSLGQGLEFLIYFQGNSAPDKSGLPSDRFSAERTGGSVSTLTIQRTQQEDSAVYLCASSFSPPGTSGRTDTQYFGPGTRLTVL.

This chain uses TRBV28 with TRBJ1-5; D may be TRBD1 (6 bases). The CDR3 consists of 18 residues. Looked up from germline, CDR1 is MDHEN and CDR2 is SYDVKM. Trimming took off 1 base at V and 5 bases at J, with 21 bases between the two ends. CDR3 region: CASSLSPPDRFRDQPQHF. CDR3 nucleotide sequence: TGTGCCAGCAGTTTATCTCCCCCCGACAGGTTTCGGGATCAGCCCCAGCATTTT.

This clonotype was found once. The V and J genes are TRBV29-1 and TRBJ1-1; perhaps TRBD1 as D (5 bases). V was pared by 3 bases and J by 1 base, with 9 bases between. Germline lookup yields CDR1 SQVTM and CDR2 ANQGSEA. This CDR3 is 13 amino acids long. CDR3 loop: CSVDDSSNTEAFF. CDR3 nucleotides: TGCAGCGTTGATGACAGTTCGAACACTGAAGCTTTCTTT.

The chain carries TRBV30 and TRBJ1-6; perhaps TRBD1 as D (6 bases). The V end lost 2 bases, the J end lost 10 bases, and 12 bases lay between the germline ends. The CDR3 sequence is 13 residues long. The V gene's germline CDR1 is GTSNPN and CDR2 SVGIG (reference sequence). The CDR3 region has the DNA TGTGCCTGGAGTCGGGGGGCAGAATCACCCCTCCACTTT. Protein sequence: CAWSRGAESPLHF.

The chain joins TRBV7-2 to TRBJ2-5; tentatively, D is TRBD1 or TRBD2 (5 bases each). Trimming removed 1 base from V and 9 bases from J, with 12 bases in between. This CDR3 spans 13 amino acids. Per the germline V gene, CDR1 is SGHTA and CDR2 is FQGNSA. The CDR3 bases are TGTGCCAGCAGCTTAGATGGGGGAAGGGCCCAGTACTTC. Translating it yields CASSLDGGRAQYF.

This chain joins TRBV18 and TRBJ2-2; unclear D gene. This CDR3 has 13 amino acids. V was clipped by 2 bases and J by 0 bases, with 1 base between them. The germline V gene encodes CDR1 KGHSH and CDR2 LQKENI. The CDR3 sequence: CASSPSNTGELFF. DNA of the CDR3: TGTGCCAGCTCACCATCGAACACCGGGGAGCTGTTTTTT.

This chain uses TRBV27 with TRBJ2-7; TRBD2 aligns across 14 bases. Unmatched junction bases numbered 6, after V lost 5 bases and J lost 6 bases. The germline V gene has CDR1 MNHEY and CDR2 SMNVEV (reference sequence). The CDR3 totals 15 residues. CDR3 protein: CASSPRTSGRSEQYF. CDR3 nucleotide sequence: TGTGCCAGCAGTCCACGGACTAGCGGGAGGTCCGAGCAGTACTTC.

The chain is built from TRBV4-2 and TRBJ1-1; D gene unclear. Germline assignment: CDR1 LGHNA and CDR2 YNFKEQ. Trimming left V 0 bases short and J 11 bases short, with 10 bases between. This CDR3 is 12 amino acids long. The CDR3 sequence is CASSQDYRRAFF. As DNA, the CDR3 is TGTGCCAGCAGCCAAGATTACCGAAGGGCTTTCTTT.

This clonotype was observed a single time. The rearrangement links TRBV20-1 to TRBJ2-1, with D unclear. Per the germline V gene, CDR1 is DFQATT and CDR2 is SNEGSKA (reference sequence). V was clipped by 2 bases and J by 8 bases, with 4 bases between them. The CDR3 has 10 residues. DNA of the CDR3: TGCAGTGCTAGAACCGATGAGCAGTTCTTC. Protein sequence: CSARTDEQFF.

CDR3 loop: CASSSDTNIQYF. The CDR3, as DNA: TGTGCCAGCAGTTCGGACACTAACATTCAGTACTTC. J is TRBJ2-4 and V is TRBV2, with TRBD1 as a possible D gene (5 bases). Germline V lookup: CDR1 SNHLY, CDR2 FYNNEI. This CDR3 is 12 amino acids long. Trimming removed 5 bases from V and 7 bases from J, with 9 bases in between.

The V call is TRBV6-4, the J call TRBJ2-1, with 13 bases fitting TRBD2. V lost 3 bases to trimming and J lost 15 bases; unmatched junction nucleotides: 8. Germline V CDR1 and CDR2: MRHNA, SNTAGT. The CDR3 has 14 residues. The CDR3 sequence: CASSEPGLAGRWFF. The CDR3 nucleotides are TGTGCCAGCAGTGAGCCGGGACTAGCGGGACGTTGGTTCTTC.